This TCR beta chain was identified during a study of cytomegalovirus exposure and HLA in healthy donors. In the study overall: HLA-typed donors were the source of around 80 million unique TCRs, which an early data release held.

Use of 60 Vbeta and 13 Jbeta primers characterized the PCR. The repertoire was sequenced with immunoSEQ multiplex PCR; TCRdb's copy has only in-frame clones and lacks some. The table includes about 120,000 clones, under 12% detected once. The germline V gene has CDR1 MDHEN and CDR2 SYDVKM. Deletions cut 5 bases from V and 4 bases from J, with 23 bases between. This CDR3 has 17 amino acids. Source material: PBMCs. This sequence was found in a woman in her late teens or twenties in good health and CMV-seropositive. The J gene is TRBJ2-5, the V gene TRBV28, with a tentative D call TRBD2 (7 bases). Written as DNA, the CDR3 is TGTGCCAGCAGTAATCCCCCCATACAGGGAGGGTCAGAGACCCAGTACTTC. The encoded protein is CASSNPPIQGGSETQYF.